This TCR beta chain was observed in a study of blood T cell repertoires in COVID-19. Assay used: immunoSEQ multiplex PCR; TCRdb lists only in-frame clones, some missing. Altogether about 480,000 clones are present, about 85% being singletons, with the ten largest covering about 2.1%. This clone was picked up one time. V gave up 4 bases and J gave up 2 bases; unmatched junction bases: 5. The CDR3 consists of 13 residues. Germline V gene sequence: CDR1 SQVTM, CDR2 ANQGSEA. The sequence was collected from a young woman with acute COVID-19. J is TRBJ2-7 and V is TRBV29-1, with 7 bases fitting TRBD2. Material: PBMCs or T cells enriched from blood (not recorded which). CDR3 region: CSVGGLAAYEQYF. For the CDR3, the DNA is TGCAGCGTTGGTGGGCTAGCGGCCTACGAGCAGTACTTC.